These T cell receptor beta chains were read from a single sample in a study of OX40 agonist ivuxolimab in advanced cancers. Clones were read by immunoSEQ multiplex PCR, and TCRdb kept only the in-frame ones, dropping some. The data contain roughly 100,000 clones, around 95% of them singletons. This material consisted of CD4+ or CD8+ T cells sorted from blood, taken in a trial of the OX40 agonist ivuxolimab. The receptors here all came from an adult with an advanced solid tumor such as melanoma, head and neck, liver or kidney cancer. Each CDR3 is given with its conserved first and last residue. The D gene is left open where the match is weak. Clone size, where shown, is once, few, many, or a class for clones that have expanded.

V	size	J	D	CDR3	DNA
TRBV10-1	NA	TRBJ1-4	NA	CASNLRARFEKLFF	TGCGCCAGCAATCTCCGGGCCAGATTTGAAAAACTGTTTTTT
TRBV19	NA	TRBJ2-1	TRBD2	CASSMGLAGGTEQFF	TGTGCCAGTAGTATGGGACTAGCGGGGGGTACTGAGCAGTTCTTC
TRBV27	NA	TRBJ2-7	NA	CASSVATSTYEQYF	TGTGCCAGCAGTGTTGCGACATCAACCTACGAGCAGTACTTC
TRBV27	NA	TRBJ2-1	NA	CASRTGLSSYNEQFF	TGTGCCAGCAGAACGGGACTGTCCTCCTACAATGAGCAGTTCTTC
TRBV7-6	NA	TRBJ2-7	NA	CASSLELDSYEQYF	TGTGCCAGCAGCTTAGAGTTGGACAGCTACGAGCAGTACTTC
TRBV7-9	NA	TRBJ1-1	NA	CASSWGSNTEAFF	TGTGCCAGCAGCTGGGGATCAAACACTGAAGCTTTCTTT
TRBV6-4	few	TRBJ2-2	NA	CASSPGQGETGELFF	TGTGCCAGCAGTCCCGGGCAGGGAGAGACCGGGGAGCTGTTTTTT
TRBV6-4	NA	TRBJ2-1	NA	CASSDSGRMSYNEQFF	TGTGCCAGCAGTGACTCTGGGCGGATGTCCTACAATGAGCAGTTCTTC
TRBV11-2	once	TRBJ2-7	NA	CASSLDVPYEQYF	TGTGCCAGCAGCTTAGATGTCCCCTACGAGCAGTACTTC
TRBV30	NA	TRBJ1-4	TRBD1	CAWSVGQVYNEKLFF	TGTGCCTGGAGTGTCGGACAGGTGTATAATGAAAAACTGTTTTTT
TRBV28	NA	TRBJ2-7	NA	CASSPAEGASEQYF	TGTGCCAGCAGCCCCGCCGAGGGAGCGAGCGAGCAGTACTTC
TRBV25-1	NA	TRBJ1-5	NA	CASSGQIGQPQHF	TGTGCCAGCAGTGGACAGATCGGTCAGCCCCAGCATTTT
TRBV5-6	once	TRBJ2-2	NA	CASSPTGTGELFF	TGTGCCAGCAGCCCAACGGGGACCGGGGAGCTGTTTTTT
TRBV6-1	NA	TRBJ2-2	NA	CASRRRGGTGELFF	TGTGCCAGCAGGAGGAGGGGTGGTACCGGGGAGCTGTTTTTT
TRBV11-2	NA	TRBJ2-2	NA	CASSFSGTNTGELFF	TGTGCCAGCAGTTTCAGCGGTACGAACACCGGGGAGCTGTTTTTT
TRBV23-1	NA	TRBJ2-7	NA	CASSQSAGQPYEQYF	TGCGCCAGCAGTCAATCGGCGGGACAGCCATACGAGCAGTACTTC
TRBV5-5	NA	TRBJ1-1	NA	CASSLVPTEAFF	TGTGCCAGCAGCTTGGTCCCCACTGAAGCTTTCTTT
TRBV9	NA	TRBJ2-7	TRBD2	CASSLAAGLDYEQYF	TGTGCCAGCAGCCTAGCGGCTGGGCTGGACTACGAGCAGTACTTC
TRBV7-3	NA	TRBJ2-1	NA	CASSSALYNEQFF	TGTGCCAGCAGCTCCGCCTTGTACAATGAGCAGTTCTTC
TRBV5-4	NA	TRBJ1-2	NA	CASSIDYGYTF	TGTGCCAGCAGCATCGACTATGGCTACACCTTC